The clone carrying this T cell receptor beta chain was observed a few times. Documented time point: persistent/refractory GD, antithyroid drugs over 5 years with positive TRAb. Construction of the TCR library relied on RNA isolated from PBMCs. This sample is part of a study of regulatory T cells in long-lasting Graves disease. Overall study: Treatment with antithyroid drugs for over 5 years, together with positive TSH receptor antibodies, meant persistent Graves' disease.

Germline V gene lookup returns CDR1 ENHRY and CDR2 SYGVKD. Trimming at V came to 0 bases and at J to 4 bases, leaving 4 bases not matched to a gene. This CDR3 spans 15 amino acids. With iRepertoire HTBI primers and Arm-PCR of CDR3 regions, TCR beta libraries were built. Via MiXCR, TCRdb re-called the multiplex PCR reads, giving one row per CDR3 protein. This table holds approximately 440,000 distinct CDR3 sequences, 20% to 30% found once. The rearrangement uses TRBV10-3 and TRBJ2-7; TRBD1 agrees at 9 bases. This receptor was obtained from a female donor with Graves disease. Sequenced here: peripheral blood mononuclear cells (PBMCs), sampled when the disease was refractory, from a patient treated with antithyroid drugs. The CDR3 DNA follows: TGTGCCATCAGTGAGTCCGGGACAGGGCCTTACGAGCAGTACTTC. As protein: CAISESGTGPYEQYF.